This T cell receptor beta chain was found in a study of cytomegalovirus exposure and HLA in healthy donors. TCRdb keeps only in-frame clones here, not all; method: immunoSEQ multiplex PCR. The sample contains around 98,000 clones, less than 90% of which appear only once. It was the roughly 130-subject validation cohort, separate from the approximately 620-subject first cohort, to which the donors belonged. General study results and limits: Most sequenced TCRs were rare (though some public TCRs occurred in many donors). There were 160 or so TCR beta chains listed as cytomegalovirus-associated. Cytomegalovirus status, reportedly, was diagnosed with high specificity and sensitivity by the classifier.

About this clone: Its antigen is as yet unknown.

The specimen sequenced was PBMCs. The sequence came from a man in his late teens or twenties in good health and CMV-seropositive.

CDR3 sequence reads: CASSLWPIFGEKDTEAFF. The CDR3 DNA is TGTGCCAGCAGTTTATGGCCTATTTTCGGGGAGAAGGACACTGAAGCTTTCTTT. This rearrangement joins TRBV28 to TRBJ1-1; D call uncertain. The CDR3 contains 18 residues. Trimming removed 0 bases from V and 3 bases from J, with 20 bases in between. Germline V gives CDR1 MDHEN, CDR2 SYDVKM.